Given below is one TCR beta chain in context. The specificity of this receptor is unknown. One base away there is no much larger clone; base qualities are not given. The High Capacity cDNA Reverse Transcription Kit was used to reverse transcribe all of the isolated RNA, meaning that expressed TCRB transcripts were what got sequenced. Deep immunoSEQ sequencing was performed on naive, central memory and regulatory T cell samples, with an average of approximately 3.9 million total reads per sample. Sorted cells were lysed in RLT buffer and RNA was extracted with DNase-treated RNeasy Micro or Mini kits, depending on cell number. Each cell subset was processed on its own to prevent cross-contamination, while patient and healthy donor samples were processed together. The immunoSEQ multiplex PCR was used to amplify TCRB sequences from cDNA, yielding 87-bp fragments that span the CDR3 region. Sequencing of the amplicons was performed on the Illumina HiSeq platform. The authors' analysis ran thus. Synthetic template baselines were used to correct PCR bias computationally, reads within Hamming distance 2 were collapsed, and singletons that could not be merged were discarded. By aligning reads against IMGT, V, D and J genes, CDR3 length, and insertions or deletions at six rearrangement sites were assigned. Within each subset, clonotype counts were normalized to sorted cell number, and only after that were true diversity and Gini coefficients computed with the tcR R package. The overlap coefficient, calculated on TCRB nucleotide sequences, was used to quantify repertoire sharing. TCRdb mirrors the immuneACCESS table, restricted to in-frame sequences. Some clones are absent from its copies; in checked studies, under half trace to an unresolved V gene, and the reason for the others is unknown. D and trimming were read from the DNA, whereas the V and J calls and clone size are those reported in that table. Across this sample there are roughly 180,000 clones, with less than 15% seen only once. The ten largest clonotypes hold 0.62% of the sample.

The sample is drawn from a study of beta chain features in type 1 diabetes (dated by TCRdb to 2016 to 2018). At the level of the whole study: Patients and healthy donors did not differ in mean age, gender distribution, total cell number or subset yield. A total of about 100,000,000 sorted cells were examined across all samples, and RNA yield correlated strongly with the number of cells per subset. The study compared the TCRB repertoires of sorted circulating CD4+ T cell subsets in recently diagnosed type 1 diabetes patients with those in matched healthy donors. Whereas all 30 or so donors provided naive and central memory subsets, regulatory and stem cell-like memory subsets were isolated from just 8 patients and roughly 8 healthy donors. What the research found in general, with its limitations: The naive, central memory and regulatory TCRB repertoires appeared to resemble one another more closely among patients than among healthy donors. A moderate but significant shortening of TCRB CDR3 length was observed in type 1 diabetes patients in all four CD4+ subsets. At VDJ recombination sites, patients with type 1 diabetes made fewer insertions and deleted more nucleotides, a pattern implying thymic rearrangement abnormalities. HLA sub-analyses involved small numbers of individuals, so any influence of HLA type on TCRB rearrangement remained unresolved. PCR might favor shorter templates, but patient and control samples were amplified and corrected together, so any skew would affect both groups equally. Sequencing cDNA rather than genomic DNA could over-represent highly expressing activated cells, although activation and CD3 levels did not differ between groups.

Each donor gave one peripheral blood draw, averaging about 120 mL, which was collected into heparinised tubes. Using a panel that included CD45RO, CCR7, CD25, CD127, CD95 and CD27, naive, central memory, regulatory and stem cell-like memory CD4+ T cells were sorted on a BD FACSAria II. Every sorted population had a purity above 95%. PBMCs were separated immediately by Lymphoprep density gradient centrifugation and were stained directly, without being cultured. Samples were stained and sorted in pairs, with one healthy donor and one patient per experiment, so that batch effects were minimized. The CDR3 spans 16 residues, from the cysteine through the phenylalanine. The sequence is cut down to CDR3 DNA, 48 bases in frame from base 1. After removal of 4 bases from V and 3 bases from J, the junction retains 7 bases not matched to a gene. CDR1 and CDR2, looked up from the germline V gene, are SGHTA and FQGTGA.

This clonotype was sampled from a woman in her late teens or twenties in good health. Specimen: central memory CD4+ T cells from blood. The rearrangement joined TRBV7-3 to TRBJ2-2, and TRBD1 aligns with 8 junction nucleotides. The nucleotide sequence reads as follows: TGTGCCAGCAGCTCTTCAGGGGGCGCGGACACCGGGGAGCTGTTTTTT. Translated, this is CASSSSGGADTGELFF.